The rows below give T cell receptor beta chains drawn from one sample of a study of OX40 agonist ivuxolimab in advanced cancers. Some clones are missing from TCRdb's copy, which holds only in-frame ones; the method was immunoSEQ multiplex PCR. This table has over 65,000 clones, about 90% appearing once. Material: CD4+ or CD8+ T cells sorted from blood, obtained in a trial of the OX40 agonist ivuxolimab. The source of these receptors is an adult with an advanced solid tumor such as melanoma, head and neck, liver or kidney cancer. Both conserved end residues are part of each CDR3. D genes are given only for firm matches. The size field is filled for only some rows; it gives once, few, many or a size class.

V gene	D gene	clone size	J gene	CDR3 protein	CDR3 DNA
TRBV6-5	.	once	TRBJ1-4	CASRLRGSTNEKLFF	TGTGCCAGCAGGCTAAGGGGTTCCACTAATGAAAAACTGTTTTTT
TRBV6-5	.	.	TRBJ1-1	CASSYLGGLGTEAFF	TGTGCCAGCAGTTATCTTGGAGGACTGGGCACTGAAGCTTTCTTT
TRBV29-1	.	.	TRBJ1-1	CSAQGYANTEAFF	TGCAGCGCCCAGGGATACGCGAACACTGAAGCTTTCTTT
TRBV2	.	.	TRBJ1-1	CASSHQGMNTEAFF	TGTGCCAGCAGCCATCAGGGAATGAACACTGAAGCTTTCTTT
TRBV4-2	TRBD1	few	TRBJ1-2	CASSPLIFGTGIYYGYTF	TGTGCCAGCAGCCCATTAATCTTCGGGACAGGGATTTACTATGGCTACACCTTC
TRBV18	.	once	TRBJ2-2	CASSPPSRQNTGELFF	TGTGCCAGCTCACCACCGTCGCGACAGAACACCGGGGAGCTGTTTTTT
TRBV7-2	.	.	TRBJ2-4	CASSLGAFDPIRNIQYF	TGTGCCAGCAGCTTGGGGGCTTTCGATCCGATTAGAAACATTCAGTACTTC
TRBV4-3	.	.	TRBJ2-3	CASSQAMGVGGDTQYF	TGCGCCAGCAGCCAAGCCATGGGGGTCGGGGGAGATACGCAGTATTTT
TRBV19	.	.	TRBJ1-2	CASSIPGERLYGYTF	TGTGCCAGTAGTATCCCCGGGGAGCGGCTCTATGGCTACACCTTC
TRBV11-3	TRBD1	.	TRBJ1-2	CASSPDRVGGYTF	TGTGCCAGCAGCCCGGACAGGGTGGGAGGCTACACCTTC
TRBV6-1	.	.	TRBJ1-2	CASRETADLGYTF	TGTGCCAGCAGGGAGACAGCCGATTTAGGCTACACCTTC
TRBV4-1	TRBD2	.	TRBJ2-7	CASSQVSGQSYEQYF	TGCGCCAGCAGCCAAGTTAGCGGGCAATCCTACGAGCAGTACTTC
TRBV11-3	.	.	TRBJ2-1	CASSSLRAGKFNEQFF	TGTGCCAGCAGCTCCCTGAGGGCGGGGAAGTTCAATGAGCAGTTCTTC
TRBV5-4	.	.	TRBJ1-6	CASSLERRENSPLHF	TGTGCCAGCAGCTTGGAACGGCGAGAAAATTCACCCCTCCACTTT
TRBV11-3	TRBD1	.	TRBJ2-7	CASSQDRVGEQYF	TGTGCCAGCAGCCAGGACAGGGTGGGGGAGCAGTACTTC
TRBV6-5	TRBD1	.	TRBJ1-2	CASSYRGQPYGYTF	TGTGCCAGCAGTTATAGGGGGCAGCCCTATGGCTACACCTTC
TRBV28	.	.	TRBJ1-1	CASSPPVRQGGTEAFF	TGTGCCAGCAGTCCCCCGGTCCGGCAGGGTGGAACTGAAGCTTTCTTT
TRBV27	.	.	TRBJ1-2	CATRQDSNYGYTF	TGTGCCACCAGACAGGATTCTAACTATGGCTACACCTTC
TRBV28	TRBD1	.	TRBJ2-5	CASSSDRESRETQYF	TGTGCCAGCAGTTCCGACAGGGAATCCCGGGAGACCCAGTACTTC
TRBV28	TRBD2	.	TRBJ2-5	CASSFLGLAGTQTQYF	TGTGCCAGCAGCTTTCTAGGCTTAGCGGGAACACAGACCCAGTACTTC
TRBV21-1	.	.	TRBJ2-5	CASSKGWGAPQGETQYF	TGTGCCAGCAGCAAGGGATGGGGGGCGCCCCAGGGAGAGACCCAGTACTTC
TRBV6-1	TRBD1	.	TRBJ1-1	CASRQGVSTEAFF	TGTGCCAGCAGACAGGGGGTAAGCACTGAAGCTTTCTTT
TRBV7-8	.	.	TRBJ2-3	CASSQLTKQYF	TGTGCCAGCAGCCAATTGACGAAGCAGTATTTT
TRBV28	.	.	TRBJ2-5	CASRDTDVGTQYF	TGTGCCAGCAGAGATACAGACGTCGGGACCCAGTACTTC
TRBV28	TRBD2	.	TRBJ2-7	CASSFVLAGAEQYF	TGTGCCAGCAGTTTCGTACTAGCGGGAGCGGAGCAGTACTTC
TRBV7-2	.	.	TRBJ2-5	CASSLWSREAQTQYF	TGTGCCAGCAGCTTGTGGAGCAGGGAGGCACAGACCCAGTACTTC
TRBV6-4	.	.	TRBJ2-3	CASSDDFPDTQYF	TGTGCCAGCAGTGACGACTTCCCGGATACGCAGTATTTT
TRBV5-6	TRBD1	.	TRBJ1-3	CASSLGPTGWGNTIYF	TGTGCCAGCAGCTTGGGTCCGACAGGGTGGGGAAACACCATATATTTT
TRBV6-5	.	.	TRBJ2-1	CASTWGLEQFF	TGTGCCAGCACATGGGGGCTCGAGCAGTTCTTC